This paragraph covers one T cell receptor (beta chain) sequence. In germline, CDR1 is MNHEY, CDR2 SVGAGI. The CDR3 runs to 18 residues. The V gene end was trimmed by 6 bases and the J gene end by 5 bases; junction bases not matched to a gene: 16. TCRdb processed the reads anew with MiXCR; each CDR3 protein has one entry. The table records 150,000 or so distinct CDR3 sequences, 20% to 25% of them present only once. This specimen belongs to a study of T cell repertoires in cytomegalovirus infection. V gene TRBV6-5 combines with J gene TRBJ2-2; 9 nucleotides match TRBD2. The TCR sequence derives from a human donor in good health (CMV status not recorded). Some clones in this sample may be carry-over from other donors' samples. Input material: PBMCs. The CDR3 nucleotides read TGTGCCAGCAGGAAGTCGGTAGCGGGAGTAGGAGATACCGGGGAGCTGTTTTTT. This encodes CASRKSVAGVGDTGELFF.